The clone carrying this TCR beta chain was picked up a small number of times. The sample comes from a study of blood T cell repertoires in COVID-19. Study background: Italy, Spain and the United States were the sources of the convalescent and acute COVID-19 samples. T cells, B-cell-depleted T cells, or PBMCs provided the cDNA or gDNA that served as material.

Methods used by the authors: Amplification of reference gene primers was used by the study to estimate nucleated cell counts. Assay: immunoSEQ multiplex PCR; the TCRdb copy retains only in-frame clones and omits some. Clonal size and the V and J genes are those of that table, whereas D and trimming came from the DNA. In the table there are a few hundred thousand clones, about 82% of which are singletons. The CDR3 covers 13 residues. V lost 5 bases and J 1 base, leaving 12 bases between the germline ends. Germline assignment: CDR1 GTSNPN and CDR2 SVGIG (reference sequence). This chain links TRBV30 with TRBJ2-7, with D possibly being TRBD2 (5 bases). The clonotype originates from a woman aged 45-60 years with acute or convalescent COVID-19. The specimen sequenced was peripheral blood. The CDR3 sequence: CAWDPPGSYEQYF. The DNA for the CDR3 is TGTGCCTGGGATCCCCCGGGATCCTACGAGCAGTACTTC.